These 30 T cell receptor beta chains share one sample of origin, sequenced in a study of long-term antiretroviral therapy in people with HIV. It was version v3.0 of the immunoSEQ assay that was run at survey level. Generated by immunoSEQ multiplex PCR, the TCRdb table keeps only in-frame clones and is missing some. The data show around 25,000 clones, with about 86% seen just once and around 3.6% held by the top ten. Source: unsorted PBMCs, taken 1.9 years after starting antiretroviral therapy. The receptors derive from a woman between 25 and 40 years old with HIV.

The chain couples TRBV5-1 to TRBJ1-1; 9 nucleotides align to TRBD1. Germline CDR1 SGHRS, CDR2 YFSETQ. The V segment lost 7 bases and the J segment 1 base; nucleotides outside the gene matches: 14. The CDR3 is made up of 17 amino acids. CDR3 DNA: TGCGCCAGCGCCAGCGAGACAGGGGGAAGGGGGAACACTGAAGCTTTCTTT. Amino acid sequence: CASASETGGRGNTEAFF. Full variable domain (missing parts from reference TRBV5-1 and TRBJ1-1): KAGVTQTPRYLIKTRGQQVTLSCSPISGHRSVSWYQQTPGQGLQFLFEYFSETQRNKGNFPGRFSGRQFSNSRSEMNVSTLELGDSALYLCASASETGGRGNTEAFFGQGTRLTVV.

The gene calls are TRBV7-2 and TRBJ1-2; D remains unclear. Germline CDR1 is SGHTA and CDR2 is FQGNSA. The CDR3 has 14 residues. V shed 2 bases and J shed 4 bases, with 11 bases lying between them. The CDR3 reads CASSLQWVGYGYTF. CDR3 bases: TGTGCCAGCAGCTTACAATGGGTCGGCTATGGCTACACCTTC.

The genes are TRBV30 and TRBJ2-7; TRBD1 matches at 9 bases. The CDR3 is made up of 15 amino acids. CDR1 is GTSNPN, CDR2 SVGIG, per germline (reference sequence). Trimming cost V 4 bases and J 2 bases; bases outside gene matches: 9. The CDR3 bases are TGTGCCTGGACCTCACTGGACAGGGGCCCCTACGAGCAGTACGTC. It translates to CAWTSLDRGPYEQYV.

This clone was observed a single time. This sequence joins TRBV30 and TRBJ1-5; no definite D call. Trimming stripped 5 bases from V and 3 bases from J, with 11 bases between. Germline CDR1 and CDR2: GTSNPN and SVGIG (reference sequence). CDR3 length: 13 amino acids. CDR3 loop: CAWPGRINQPQHF. As DNA, the CDR3 is TGTGCCTGGCCTGGACGGATCAATCAGCCCCAGCATTTT.

The genes are TRBV6-5 and TRBJ2-7; 8 bases map to TRBD1. V trimming: 6 bases; J trimming: 2 bases; junction bases outside the gene matches: 6. CDR3 length equals 14 residues. CDR1 and CDR2 (germline): MNHEY, SVGAGI. CDR3 sequence: CASSQGQGTYEQYV. Here the CDR3 DNA reads TGTGCCAGCAGCCAAGGACAGGGAACCTACGAGCAGTACGTC.

The V and J genes are TRBV6-5 and TRBJ2-1, with D possibly TRBD2 on 6 matching bases. Trimming removed 6 bases at V and 0 bases at J, with 12 bases between. The CDR3 totals 15 residues. In germline, CDR1 is MNHEY, CDR2 SVGAGI. Written as DNA, the CDR3 is TGTGCCAGCAGCCGCGGGGAGAGCTCCTACAATGAGCAGTTCTTC. Its translation is CASSRGESSYNEQFF.

V and J are TRBV6-5 and TRBJ1-3, with D possibly matching TRBD1 (5 bases). The V gene's germline CDR1 is MNHEY and CDR2 SVGAGI. V was shortened by 6 bases and J by 4 bases, with 16 bases between the two germline ends. The CDR3 spans 15 residues. CDR3 amino acids: CASSIGHLLGNTIYF. In nucleotides, the CDR3 is TGTGCCAGCAGCATCGGACACTTACTAGGAAACACCATATATTTT.

The chain uses TRBV6-5 and TRBJ1-6, with TRBD1 matching 7 bases. The CDR3 is 15 residues long. Looked up from germline, CDR1 is MNHEY and CDR2 is SVGAGI. Trimming cost V 0 bases and J 8 bases; bases outside gene matches: 4. As DNA, the CDR3 is TGTGCCAGCAGTTACTCTGACAGGGTGGATTCACCCCTCCACTTT. It translates to CASSYSDRVDSPLHF.

The chain joins TRBV2 to TRBJ1-2; a possible D gene is TRBD1 (5 bases). The CDR3 length is 20 residues. The germline CDR1 and CDR2 sequences are SNHLY and FYNNEI. V dropped 6 bases and J dropped 0 bases, with 29 bases sitting between them. The CDR3 spells CASRELKSSGTRRSNYGYTF. The DNA of the CDR3 is TGTGCCAGCAGAGAATTAAAGAGTTCAGGGACCCGGAGATCTAACTATGGCTACACCTTC.

In its sample, this clone was seen a few times. The chain couples TRBV6-1 to TRBJ1-2; no clear D gene. In germline, CDR1 is MNHNS, CDR2 SASEGT. V lost 5 bases, J lost 2 bases, and 12 bases lay in between. The length of the CDR3 is 14 residues. CDR3 loop: CASSPIGYNYGYTF. The CDR3 DNA sequence: TGTGCCAGCAGTCCGATTGGGTACAACTATGGCTACACCTTC.

The chain links TRBV7-3 to TRBJ2-7; 8 nucleotides match TRBD1. Looked up from germline, CDR1 is SGHTA and CDR2 is FQGTGA. V gave up 3 bases and J gave up 4 bases; unmatched junction bases: 2. CDR3 length: 13 amino acids. The CDR3 bases are TGTGCCAGCAGCTTGACAGGGGCTTACGAGCAGTACTTC. Its protein product is CASSLTGAYEQYF.

The rearrangement uses TRBV5-6 and TRBJ2-1, with 9 nucleotides matching TRBD1. The ends lost 1 base at V and 7 bases at J; junction bases unmatched: 9. Germline lookup yields CDR1 SGHDT and CDR2 YYEEEE. CDR3 length: 16 amino acids. The DNA for the CDR3 is TGTGCCAGCAGCTTGCGTCGCGGGACAGGGATAAATGAGCAGTTCTTC. Its protein is CASSLRRGTGINEQFF.

The CDR3 loop is CASRGGWGTEAFF. As DNA, the CDR3 is TGTGCCAGCAGGGGAGGATGGGGCACTGAAGCTTTCTTT. This rearrangement joins TRBV2 to TRBJ1-1; no definite D call. This CDR3 contains 13 residues. Germline V lookup: CDR1 SNHLY, CDR2 FYNNEI. V was trimmed by 6 bases and J by 4 bases, leaving 12 bases between them.

The chain uses TRBV6-5 and TRBJ2-3; 9 positions match TRBD2. The CDR3 loop spans 14 amino acids. Germline loops: CDR1 MNHEY, CDR2 SVGAGI. The J segment lost 4 bases and the V segment lost 6 bases, leaving 5 bases of the junction unmatched. This CDR3 reads CASRFSGGSDTQYF. The CDR3 DNA reads as TGTGCCAGCAGGTTTAGCGGGGGCTCAGATACGCAGTATTTT.

The chain is built from TRBV19 and TRBJ1-2; tentatively, D is TRBD1 (5 bases). Germline V gives CDR1 LNHDA, CDR2 SQIVND (reference sequence). CDR3 length: 14 amino acids. V was cut by 3 bases and J by 3 bases, with 11 bases left in between. The DNA for the CDR3 is TGTGCCAGTAGTATTTCTGACAGTCACTATGGCTACACCTTC. It translates to CASSISDSHYGYTF.

This clone was detected once. V and J are TRBV20-1 and TRBJ2-3, with D hard to call. Germline V CDR1 and CDR2: DFQATT, SNEGSKA (reference sequence). This CDR3 contains 11 residues. V shed 3 bases and J shed 3 bases, with 4 bases lying between them. CDR3 protein: CSARRTDTQYF. CDR3 bases: TGCAGTGCTAGGCGAACAGATACGCAGTATTTT.

This rearrangement joins TRBV4-1 to TRBJ1-2; tentative D call: TRBD1 (6 bases). The V gene's germline CDR1 is MGHRA and CDR2 YSYEKL. Deletions cut 3 bases from V and 4 bases from J, with 18 bases between. The CDR3 totals 16 residues. CDR3 region: CASSHPGQNLLYGYTF. DNA for the CDR3: TGCGCCAGCAGCCACCCCGGACAGAACCTCCTCTATGGCTACACCTTC.

This chain uses TRBV5-5 with TRBJ2-7; either TRBD1 or TRBD2 may supply D (5 bases each). CDR1 is SGHKS and CDR2 is YYEKEE in the germline V gene (reference sequence). V dropped 2 bases and J dropped 0 bases, with 18 bases sitting between them. The CDR3 extends over 17 amino acids. CDR3 sequence: CASSLSLPVGGSYEQYV. The CDR3 nucleotides read TGTGCCAGCAGCTTATCGCTTCCTGTTGGGGGCTCCTACGAGCAGTACGTC.

Notes on this clone: The junction does not match germline at one end; this may be a read error. The chain's CDR3 is CASRVGVPGNEQFF. DNA for the CDR3: TGTGCCAGCAGGGTAGGGGTTCCGGGGAATGAGCAGTTCTTC. This sequence joins TRBV9 and TRBJ2-1, with D possibly being TRBD1 or TRBD2 (5 bases each). The CDR3 covers 14 residues. Germline CDR1 and CDR2: SGDLS and YYNGEE.

V is TRBV6-4 and J is TRBJ2-7; TRBD1 agrees at 9 bases. The germline V gene has CDR1 MRHNA and CDR2 SNTAGT. The CDR3 sequence is 15 residues long. V lost 2 bases to trimming and J lost 2 bases; unmatched junction nucleotides: 4. The CDR3 reads CASSDPTGGAYEQYV. As DNA, the CDR3 is TGTGCCAGCAGTGACCCGACAGGGGGAGCCTACGAGCAGTACGTC.

The chain joins TRBV2 to TRBJ2-7; D may be TRBD1 (6 bases). This CDR3 is 14 amino acids long. Germline V CDR1 and CDR2: SNHLY, FYNNEI. Trimming removed 6 bases at V and 2 bases at J, with 14 bases between. CDR3 sequence (DNA): TGTGCCAGCAGCCCAGACAGGTTCCCCTACGAGCAGTACGTC. As protein: CASSPDRFPYEQYV.

The rearrangement uses TRBV10-3 and TRBJ1-3; 7 bases fit TRBD1. The germline V gene encodes CDR1 ENHRY and CDR2 SYGVKD. Losses at the gene ends were 2 bases for V and 4 bases for J; bases not matched to a gene: 11. The CDR3 consists of 17 residues. The CDR3: CAISEPSRTGRGNTIYF. DNA of the CDR3: TGTGCCATCAGTGAGCCTTCGCGGACAGGCCGCGGAAACACCATATATTTT.

This clone has just a few counts. The chain has TRBV5-1 and TRBJ2-3; D not certain. Germline assignment: CDR1 SGHRS and CDR2 YFSETQ. The V gene lost 2 bases and the J gene lost 2 bases, with 6 bases spanning the gap. CDR3 size: 13 residues. CDR3: CASSFQFTDTQYF. As DNA, the CDR3 is TGCGCCAGCAGCTTCCAGTTCACAGATACGCAGTATTTT.

V usage is TRBV5-6 and J usage is TRBJ2-1, with 9 bases identical to TRBD1. Germline assignment: CDR1 SGHDT and CDR2 YYEEEE. The ends lost 4 bases at V and 5 bases at J; junction bases unmatched: 4. This CDR3 region has 14 residues. CDR3 loop: CASSLRTGDNEQFF. CDR3 nucleotide sequence: TGTGCCAGCAGCCTTAGGACAGGGGACAATGAGCAGTTCTTC.

V is TRBV6-1 and J is TRBJ2-3; D gene uncertain. V was pared by 8 bases and J by 3 bases, with 12 bases between. Germline V lookup: CDR1 MNHNS, CDR2 SASEGT. There are 13 residues in the CDR3. As DNA, the CDR3 is TGTGCCAGCTCCCGCCCCGGGACAGATACGCAGTATTTT. The encoded protein is CASSRPGTDTQYF.

This clone was counted once. V gene TRBV29-1 combines with J gene TRBJ2-1; D ambiguous. The CDR3 contains 15 residues. CDR1 and CDR2 from the germline V gene are SQVTM and ANQGSEA. Trimming stripped 1 base from V and 9 bases from J, with 19 bases between. CDR3 amino acids: CSVEAQVLRGLEQFF. The CDR3 DNA reads as TGCAGCGTTGAAGCCCAGGTCCTTAGAGGCCTTGAGCAGTTCTTC.

The J gene is TRBJ1-3, the V gene TRBV5-1; weak D call: TRBD1 (5 bases). The germline V gene encodes CDR1 SGHRS and CDR2 YFSETQ. This CDR3 spans 17 amino acids. V was trimmed by 0 bases and J by 4 bases, leaving 17 bases between them. The CDR3 region has the DNA TGCGCCAGCAGCTTGGAGCCCCCTCGGGGGAACGGAAACACCATATATTTT. Translated: CASSLEPPRGNGNTIYF.

This rearrangement joins TRBV5-1 to TRBJ1-2; 12 bases are shared with TRBD1. Trimming removed 3 bases from V and 0 bases from J; junction bases left unmatched: 3. This CDR3 is 16 amino acids long. Per germline, CDR1 SGHRS and CDR2 YFSETQ. CDR3: CASSSGTGGSNYGYTF. CDR3 nucleotides: TGCGCCAGCAGCTCCGGGACAGGGGGCTCTAACTATGGCTACACCTTC.

V is TRBV7-8 and J is TRBJ2-3; possible D gene TRBD1, 6 bases. V was clipped by 2 bases and J by 3 bases, with 12 bases between them. This CDR3 has 15 residues. CDR1 is SGHVS and CDR2 is FQNEAQ in the germline V gene. Here the CDR3 DNA reads TGTGCCAGCAGCTTAAGGGAAACAGGGACAGATACGCAGTATTTT. Its protein product is CASSLRETGTDTQYF.

This rearrangement joins TRBV5-1 to TRBJ2-4; weak D call: TRBD2 (6 bases). The V and J ends lost 0 bases and 9 bases respectively, with 10 bases between them. The CDR3 has 13 amino acids. The germline CDR1 and CDR2 sequences are SGHRS and YFSETQ. CDR3 DNA: TGCGCCAGCAGCTTGGGGGGGAGGAGCATTCAGTACTTC. Translating it yields CASSLGGRSIQYF.